This TCR beta chain was sequenced in a study of cytomegalovirus exposure and HLA in healthy donors (dated by TCRdb to the late 2010s). The study in broad terms: According to an earlier analysis of around 600 of the donors, roughly 180 million T cells yielded approximately 120 million unique TCR beta sequences and about 300 Gb of sequence data. Roughly 300 gigabases of sequencing data and roughly 80 million unique TCR sequences made up an early release that covered some 640 HLA-typed donors. Among the roughly 370 genotyped donors, more than 70% belonged to the genetic ancestry cluster associated with self-reported Caucasian donors. The study was designed to test whether signatures of past pathogen exposure could be identified by cataloging public T cell receptors. The study used immunosequencing to profile the T cell repertoires of hundreds of subjects and linked those repertoires to cytomegalovirus serostatus. In addition to the first cohort of 650 to 750 subjects, a separate validation cohort of over 90 different subjects was used. The study combined high-throughput TCR immunosequencing, statistical association of individual TCRs with disease status, and machine learning to predict cytomegalovirus infection status. A later analysis re-examined previously published TCR beta repertoires from just over 650 donors and added high-resolution HLA genotyping to investigate patterns of TCR occurrence. In the later analysis, no new phenotypic data were used to find candidate immune exposures; instead, reliance was placed on TCR beta sequences and their occurrence across donors. An earlier analysis of around 580 of the donors used high-throughput TCR beta sequencing to judge whether each TCR beta V gene segment behaved as functional or pseudogenic. Alongside the repertoire data, information on donor age, sex, ethnicity and CMV serostatus was compiled. A later genetic analysis took genome-wide SNP genotypes for about three fifths of the 666 donors and used that subset as a discovery cohort. Every discovery cohort repertoire had been produced on one sequencing platform. HLA typing included class I and class II loci at four-digit resolution. The number of typed donors differed by locus: about 620-630 for A, B, C, DRB1 and DQB1; approximately 530 for DQA1; 606 for DPA1; and about 450 for DPB1. Four to six DR-DQ haplotypes were handled as single units for association and clustering, since linkage in the cohort was strong. On average, about 240,000 unique TCR beta nucleotide sequences were sequenced per donor among a few hundred genotyped donors of the cohort, with around 19% of those sequences being non-productive. Points the paper makes about the study in general: HLA typing was unavailable for some donors at each locus, so association tests used only the typed subset. In a later analysis, HLA-associated TCR beta chains showed more clonal expansion and lower generation probabilities than non-associated chains that were equally common. Most TCR sequences were observed very rarely across donors, whereas some public TCRs were present in many individuals. Presence/absence analyses assumed roughly uniform sequencing depth across donors, an assumption that may not hold. In an earlier analysis of around 600 of the donors, most TCR beta V segments were observed in productive rearrangements about 90% or about 30% of the time, broadly matching IMGT annotations. The earlier analysis of about 600 of the donors excluded roughly 16 rarely observed V segments, including chromosome 9 orphons, because counts were too low. A few of the identified cytomegalovirus-associated TCR beta chains were confirmed in vitro to be specific for cytomegalovirus antigens. Only TCR beta chains were sequenced in this cohort, and the absence of alpha or paired-chain data limited detectable features. The sequencing pipeline was judged likely to have produced a cluster of highly shared sequence variants as a technical artifact. Linkage disequilibrium might explain the correlated functional status among segregating V segments, but an unknown experimental factor could not be ruled out. Cytomegalovirus status was reported to be diagnosed by the classifier with high specificity and sensitivity in both the original and validation cohorts. In a later analysis, most CMV-associated TCR beta chains were found to appear HLA-restricted, with HLA associations seemingly driven largely by CMV exposure. The 87-base-pair reads could not distinguish some IMGT-functional V segments, including TRBV6-2 and TRBV6-3, so those segments were excluded. The authors suggested that the approach could potentially be extended to other disease states and immunological phenotypes. Strong co-occurrence of HLA alleles, especially DR and DQ, made assigning TCR associations to individual alleles difficult. The study listed 170 or so TCR beta chains as associated with cytomegalovirus. A later analysis reported that several top co-occurrence clusters appeared linked to parvovirus B19, influenza, CMV and Epstein-Barr virus. A later genetic analysis reported fewer N-insertions in productive TCRs among donors in an Asian-associated ancestry cluster than the roughly 650-donor mean. CMV serostatus was the only immune exposure information available for the cohort. An association between a missense DCLRE1C variant and V-gene and J-gene trimming of TCR beta chains was found in a later genetic analysis and replicated in an independent cohort. A later analysis associated some 17,000 TCR beta sequences with specific HLA alleles at a false discovery rate of 0.05. A further reported finding was that TCR beta sequences accurately predicted the HLA-A and HLA-B alleles for most subjects in the first cohort. In a later analysis, the rate of TCR association differed among HLA loci, with DRB1 alleles having the most associated TCRs and HLA-C alleles having the fewest.

The cohort was made up of hundreds of healthy bone marrow donors. At the time of sampling, all cohort members were nominally healthy, though unrecorded immune exposures were likely present. The donor was CMV seronegative and belonged to the group of around 350 seronegative cohort members. A peripheral blood sample was provided by each donor, and peripheral blood mononuclear cells were used for TCR beta sequencing. Genomic DNA was extracted from the blood cell samples with the Qiagen DNeasy Blood Extraction Kit. V is cut back by 5 bases and J by 2 bases, with 4 bases in the junction unmatched. Taken from cysteine to phenylalanine, the CDR3 has 14 residues. This entry keeps only the CDR3 DNA: 42 bases, framed from base 1. CDR1 and CDR2 were assigned from the germline V gene (reference sequence) as LNHDA and SQIVND. As to this clone: Its antigen is currently not known. No base quality information exists; no much larger clone differs at one position.

Library preparation used the immunoSEQ multiplex PCR assay. For the multiplex PCR, a mixture combining 60 forward primers for TCR Vbeta segments and 13 reverse primers for TCR Jbeta segments was used. The CDR3 region of rearranged TCR beta genes was amplified from genomic DNA by a multiplex PCR assay. Amplified TCR beta libraries were sequenced as 87-base-pair reads on the Illumina HiSeq System. The authors' pipeline ran thus. A later analysis tallied around 82 million unique TCR beta chains across the 660 or so repertoires, and around 9.9 million of those chains were shared by two or more donors. A nearest-neighbor algorithm error-corrected the raw reads and collapsed the reads into unique sequences, merging closely related sequences to remove PCR and sequencing errors. V, D and J gene segments were assigned by aligning CDR3 sequences to IMGT reference sequences. For a sequence to be retained, a match of at least six nucleotides was required to both a V gene segment and a J gene segment. A rearrangement was called productive if the CDR3 had no stop codons and remained in frame with V and J, and every other rearrangement was called non-productive. Following IMGT convention, CDR3 was defined as the stretch from the second conserved V-encoded cysteine up to the conserved J-encoded phenylalanine. In an earlier analysis of 500 to 650 of the donors, sequences lacking an unambiguous match to a single V gene segment were excluded. In an earlier analysis of more than 500 of the donors, a V segment was called functional when productive rearrangements were above 56.7%, and segregating when the standard deviation between donors exceeded 5%. A statistical classification framework was built for diagnosing cytomegalovirus status from the catalog of TCR beta chain sequences. V and J gene assignment, in a later analysis, came from comparing TCR nucleotide sequences with IMGT/GENE-DB human TR gene sequences. In a later analysis, CDR3 sequences and most-parsimonious VDJ recombination scenarios were assigned using the TCRdist pipeline. In a later analysis, each TCR beta chain was defined by its CDR3 amino acid sequence together with its V-gene family, and reads without a unique V-gene family were excluded. A later analysis removed 592 highly shared, low-generation-probability nucleotide sequences to deal with suspected cross-contamination and a sequencing artifact. For each public chain, a later analysis derived a clonal expansion index from normalized ranks of inferred template counts within each repertoire. Generation probabilities in a later analysis came from a VDJ recombination model fitted to out-of-frame rearrangements, and those results were checked against IGoR. In a later analysis, TCR-TCR, TCR-HLA and TCR-CMV co-occurrence was scored with hypergeometric tests, and a repertoire-size bias correction was applied to TCR pairs. False discovery rates were estimated in a later analysis by permuting HLA or CMV assignments 20 times. In a later analysis, co-occurring TCRs were grouped using DBSCAN, with TCRdist sequence similarity added in when clustering inside HLA-allele-positive subsets. For co-occurrence clustering, repertoires with fewer than 30,000 or more than 120,000 public chains were excluded, along with a handful of repertoires with anomalous nucleotide sharing. TCRdb re-hosts the immuneACCESS table, in-frame sequences only. Its copies lack some clones; in the studies checked, an unresolved V gene accounts for under half of them, and the cause for the rest is not known. The DNA was the basis for D and trimming; V, J and clone size are from that table. This sample lists more than 95,000 clones; 60% to 75% were detected once. Jointly, the top ten make up 3% to 3.5% of the sample.

The clonotype originates from a man between 60 and 70 years old in good health and CMV-seronegative. Sequencing was carried out using PBMCs. The chain links TRBV19 with TRBJ2-3; TRBD2 agrees with 7 junctional bases. CDR3 reads: CASSLGTTTDTQYF. The sequenced DNA is TGTGCCAGTAGTTTAGGGACTACCACAGATACGCAGTATTTT. The variable domain in full, with residues beyond the CDR3 obtained from the reference TRBV19 and TRBJ2-3 genes, is DGGITQSPKYLFRKEGQNVTLSCEQNLNHDAMYWYRQDPGQGLRLIYYSQIVNDFQKGDIAEGYSVSREKKESFPLTVTSAQKNPTAFYLCASSLGTTTDTQYFGPGTRLTVL.